A selection of T cell receptor beta chains follows, all from one sample in a study of Ad26.COV2.S vaccination and SARS-CoV-2 variants. The repertoire was sequenced with immunoSEQ multiplex PCR; TCRdb's copy has only in-frame clones and lacks some. The data contain about 280,000 clones, around 87% of them singletons. The sequencing here drew on peripheral blood, taken in a trial of Ad26.COV2.S vaccine versus placebo. The receptor set was obtained from a person between 18 and 60 years old who received the Ad26.COV2.S COVID-19 vaccine or a placebo. CDR3s include the opening cysteine and the closing phenylalanine or tryptophan. The order of the fields is clone size, J gene, D gene, V gene, CDR3 DNA, CDR3 protein. A D gene is named only where the DNA matches it firmly. Clone size, where shown, is once, few, many, or a class for clones that have expanded.

clone size: -; J gene: TRBJ2-1; D gene: -; V gene: TRBV2; CDR3 DNA: TGTGCCAGCAGTCTCTCCGGAAGGGTATCGTACAATGAGCAGTTCTTC; CDR3 protein: CASSLSGRVSYNEQFF
clone size: -; J gene: TRBJ2-2; D gene: -; V gene: TRBV30; CDR3 DNA: TGTGCCTGCCGGCAGGGCCCGCTGAACACCGGGGAGCTGTTTTTT; CDR3 protein: CACRQGPLNTGELFF
clone size: once; J gene: TRBJ1-2; D gene: -; V gene: TRBV12-5; CDR3 DNA: TGTGCTAGTGGTTTGGTAAGGGGTGGAGGCTACACCTTC; CDR3 protein: CASGLVRGGGYTF
clone size: -; J gene: TRBJ1-6; D gene: -; V gene: TRBV5-4; CDR3 DNA: TGTGCCAGCAGCTTGGGGGGTGGGAGATCAGGTTCACCCCTCCACTTT; CDR3 protein: CASSLGGGRSGSPLHF
clone size: -; J gene: TRBJ2-5; D gene: -; V gene: TRBV2; CDR3 DNA: TGTGCCAGCAGTGAGTGGGAGACCCAGTACTTC; CDR3 protein: CASSEWETQYF
clone size: -; J gene: TRBJ1-2; D gene: -; V gene: TRBV5-6; CDR3 DNA: TGTGCCAGCACCCTTGGGAGGGTAGGCCACTATGGCTACACCTTC; CDR3 protein: CASTLGRVGHYGYTF
clone size: -; J gene: TRBJ1-4; D gene: TRBD1; V gene: TRBV19; CDR3 DNA: TGTGCCAGTCAAACGGACAGGGTGGGCGAAAAACTGTTTTTT; CDR3 protein: CASQTDRVGEKLFF
clone size: -; J gene: TRBJ2-1; D gene: TRBD2; V gene: TRBV6-5; CDR3 DNA: TGTGCCAGCAGTTACTCGGGGGGGGACAATGAGCAGTTCTTC; CDR3 protein: CASSYSGGDNEQFF
clone size: -; J gene: TRBJ1-2; D gene: -; V gene: TRBV7-2; CDR3 DNA: TGTGCCAGCAGCCCCAGGGTCCCGCCTAACTATGGCTACACCTTC; CDR3 protein: CASSPRVPPNYGYTF
clone size: once; J gene: TRBJ2-3; D gene: TRBD2; V gene: TRBV29-1; CDR3 DNA: TGCAGCGTGGGGGCGGCTAGCGGGGGAGATACGCAGTATTTT; CDR3 protein: CSVGAASGGDTQYF
clone size: -; J gene: TRBJ2-7; D gene: -; V gene: TRBV5-6; CDR3 DNA: TGTGCCAGCAGCTTTACGGTGAACGAGCAGTACTTC; CDR3 protein: CASSFTVNEQYF
clone size: once; J gene: TRBJ2-5; D gene: -; V gene: TRBV5-1; CDR3 DNA: TGCGCCAGCAGCTTGGGCGGGCCCCAAGAGACCCAGTACTTC; CDR3 protein: CASSLGGPQETQYF
clone size: -; J gene: TRBJ1-2; D gene: -; V gene: TRBV9; CDR3 DNA: TGTGCCAGCAGCGTAGCAGGGGTAGGGTATGGCTACACCTTC; CDR3 protein: CASSVAGVGYGYTF
clone size: -; J gene: TRBJ2-2; D gene: -; V gene: TRBV11-3; CDR3 DNA: TGTGCCAGCAGCTCGGTCGGGGGAGTTATCGGGGAGCTGTTTTTT; CDR3 protein: CASSSVGGVIGELFF
clone size: -; J gene: TRBJ1-6; D gene: -; V gene: TRBV3-1/TRBV3-2; CDR3 DNA: TGTGCCAGCAGAAAAGTAACGGCAGGGGATTCACCCCTCCACTTT; CDR3 protein: CASRKVTAGDSPLHF
clone size: -; J gene: TRBJ2-1; D gene: TRBD2; V gene: TRBV4-3; CDR3 DNA: TGCGCCAGCAGCCTTAGCGGGGGCTCTCCGTACAATGAGCAGTTCTTC; CDR3 protein: CASSLSGGSPYNEQFF
clone size: many; J gene: TRBJ1-1; D gene: -; V gene: TRBV29-1; CDR3 DNA: TGCAGCGTTGAATCCCGGGACCTAAAGGGAGGTTTCTTT; CDR3 protein: CSVESRDLKGGFF
clone size: -; J gene: TRBJ1-2; D gene: -; V gene: TRBV7-6; CDR3 DNA: TGTGCCAGCGGCGCCGGGGTAGACTATGGCTACACCTTC; CDR3 protein: CASGAGVDYGYTF
clone size: -; J gene: TRBJ1-2; D gene: TRBD1; V gene: TRBV6-2/TRBV6-3; CDR3 DNA: TGTGCCAGCAGTTACTCCCGGACAGGGAATAACTATGGCTACACCTTC; CDR3 protein: CASSYSRTGNNYGYTF
clone size: few; J gene: TRBJ2-3; D gene: -; V gene: TRBV3-1/TRBV3-2; CDR3 DNA: TGTGCCAGCAGCCAGTGGGGGGGCAGGGCAGATACGCAGTATTTT; CDR3 protein: CASSQWGGRADTQYF
clone size: -; J gene: TRBJ1-4; D gene: -; V gene: TRBV21-1; CDR3 DNA: TGTGCCGGAAAGGGGGACAGGGTTAATGAAAAACTGTTTTTT; CDR3 protein: CAGKGDRVNEKLFF
clone size: once; J gene: TRBJ1-1; D gene: -; V gene: TRBV5-1; CDR3 DNA: TGCGCCAGCAGCTCACCCTCCGCGGTGAACACTGAAGCTTTCTTT; CDR3 protein: CASSSPSAVNTEAFF
clone size: once; J gene: TRBJ2-7; D gene: TRBD2; V gene: TRBV19; CDR3 DNA: TGTGCCAGTAGCCTACTAGCGGGGTCCTACGAGCAGTACTTC; CDR3 protein: CASSLLAGSYEQYF
clone size: -; J gene: TRBJ2-3; D gene: -; V gene: TRBV7-2; CDR3 DNA: TGTGCCAGCAGCTTTACCAGCAGCTACACAGATACGCAGTATTTT; CDR3 protein: CASSFTSSYTDTQYF
clone size: -; J gene: TRBJ1-6; D gene: -; V gene: TRBV5-6; CDR3 DNA: TGTGCCAGCAGCTTGGAGGGAAGGAATAGTTCACCCCTCCACTTT; CDR3 protein: CASSLEGRNSSPLHF
clone size: once; J gene: TRBJ2-7; D gene: -; V gene: TRBV5-5; CDR3 DNA: TGTGCCAGCAGCTTGGGGCACTACGAGCAGTACTTC; CDR3 protein: CASSLGHYEQYF
clone size: once; J gene: TRBJ2-3; D gene: -; V gene: TRBV14; CDR3 DNA: TGTGCCAGCAGTTACCGCCACGAAATCACAGATACGCAGTATTTT; CDR3 protein: CASSYRHEITDTQYF
clone size: -; J gene: TRBJ1-3; D gene: -; V gene: TRBV12-3/TRBV12-4; CDR3 DNA: TGTGCCAGCCTGGGCTCTGGAAACACCATATATTTT; CDR3 protein: CASLGSGNTIYF
clone size: -; J gene: TRBJ1-4; D gene: -; V gene: TRBV6-5; CDR3 DNA: TGTGCCAGCAGAATGGGGGATGGGGAAGAAAAACTGTTTTTT; CDR3 protein: CASRMGDGEEKLFF
clone size: -; J gene: TRBJ1-1; D gene: -; V gene: TRBV7-9; CDR3 DNA: TGTGCCAGCAGCCACAACACGCGCTCGGGGACTGAAGCTTTCTTT; CDR3 protein: CASSHNTRSGTEAFF
clone size: -; J gene: TRBJ1-1; D gene: -; V gene: TRBV10-1; CDR3 DNA: TGCGCCAGCAGTGTGGGCACTGAAGCTTTCTTT; CDR3 protein: CASSVGTEAFF
clone size: once; J gene: TRBJ2-1; D gene: TRBD1; V gene: TRBV9; CDR3 DNA: TGTGCCAGCAGGGCAGGGGGCTTCGCACCCTACAATGAGCAGTTCTTC; CDR3 protein: CASRAGGFAPYNEQFF
clone size: -; J gene: TRBJ2-3; D gene: -; V gene: TRBV7-8; CDR3 DNA: TGTGCCAGCAGCCAATCTCAGGGGTTATTTACAGATACGCAGTATTTT; CDR3 protein: CASSQSQGLFTDTQYF
clone size: -; J gene: TRBJ1-1; D gene: -; V gene: TRBV7-9; CDR3 DNA: TGTGCCAGTCATCAGGGTCTTGGTGGTACTGAAGCTTTCTTT; CDR3 protein: CASHQGLGGTEAFF
clone size: -; J gene: TRBJ1-1; D gene: -; V gene: TRBV7-9; CDR3 DNA: TGTGCCAGCAGCCCCATGGCTGAGAACACTGAAGCTTTCTTT; CDR3 protein: CASSPMAENTEAFF
clone size: -; J gene: TRBJ1-5; D gene: -; V gene: TRBV27; CDR3 DNA: TGTGCCAGCAGCGACAGGACCAGAGGTCAGCCCCAGCATTTT; CDR3 protein: CASSDRTRGQPQHF
clone size: -; J gene: TRBJ1-1; D gene: -; V gene: TRBV4-2; CDR3 DNA: TGTGCCAGCAGCCAAGCCAGAGGGGTGGGGGTTGGGACTGAAGCTTTCTTT; CDR3 protein: CASSQARGVGVGTEAFF
clone size: -; J gene: TRBJ1-2; D gene: TRBD1; V gene: TRBV6-2/TRBV6-3; CDR3 DNA: TGTGCCAGCAGCCGATCCGGGACAGGAATTAACTATGGCTACACCTTC; CDR3 protein: CASSRSGTGINYGYTF
clone size: -; J gene: TRBJ1-5; D gene: TRBD1; V gene: TRBV6-2/TRBV6-3; CDR3 DNA: TGTGCCAGCAGTACAACCAGGGGGCAGGTTCAGCCCCAGCATTTT; CDR3 protein: CASSTTRGQVQPQHF
clone size: -; J gene: TRBJ1-2; D gene: -; V gene: TRBV6-5; CDR3 DNA: TGTGCCAGCAGTTACCGTGGGGATCCCTATGGCTACACCTTC; CDR3 protein: CASSYRGDPYGYTF
clone size: -; J gene: TRBJ2-7; D gene: -; V gene: TRBV10-1; CDR3 DNA: TGCGCCAGCAGTGAGGGCTACGAGCAGTACTTC; CDR3 protein: CASSEGYEQYF
clone size: -; J gene: TRBJ1-1; D gene: -; V gene: TRBV18; CDR3 DNA: TGTGCCAGCTCACCTAGGGATATGGAAGCTTTCTTT; CDR3 protein: CASSPRDMEAFF
clone size: -; J gene: TRBJ2-5; D gene: -; V gene: TRBV12-3/TRBV12-4; CDR3 DNA: TGTGCCAGCAGCCGAATCGGGGAGACCCAGTACTTC; CDR3 protein: CASSRIGETQYF